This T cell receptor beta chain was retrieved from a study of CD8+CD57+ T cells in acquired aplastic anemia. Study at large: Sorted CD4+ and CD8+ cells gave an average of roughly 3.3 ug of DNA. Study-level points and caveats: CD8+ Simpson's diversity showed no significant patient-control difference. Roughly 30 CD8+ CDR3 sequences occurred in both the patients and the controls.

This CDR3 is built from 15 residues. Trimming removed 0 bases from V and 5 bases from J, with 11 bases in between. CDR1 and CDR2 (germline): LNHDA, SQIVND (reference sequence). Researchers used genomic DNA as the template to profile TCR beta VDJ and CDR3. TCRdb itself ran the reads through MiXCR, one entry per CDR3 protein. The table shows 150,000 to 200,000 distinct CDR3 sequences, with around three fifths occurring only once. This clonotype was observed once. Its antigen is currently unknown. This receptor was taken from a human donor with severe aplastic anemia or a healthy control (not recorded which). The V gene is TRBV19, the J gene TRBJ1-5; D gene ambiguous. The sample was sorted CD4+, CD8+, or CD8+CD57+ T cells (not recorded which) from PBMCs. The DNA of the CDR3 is TGTGCCAGTAGTATAGATCTTTCGGGGTATCAGCCCCAGCATTTT. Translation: CASSIDLSGYQPQHF. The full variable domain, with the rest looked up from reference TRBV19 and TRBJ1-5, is DGGITQSPKYLFRKEGQNVTLSCEQNLNHDAMYWYRQDPGQGLRLIYYSQIVNDFQKGDIAEGYSVSREKKESFPLTVTSAQKNPTAFYLCASSIDLSGYQPQHFGDGTRLSIL.